This is a list of T cell receptor beta chains from one sample in a study of blood T cell repertoires in COVID-19. Produced via immunoSEQ multiplex PCR; TCRdb's table is partial and in-frame only. The table includes 110,000 or so clones, 85% to 90% detected once. Sequences were obtained from peripheral blood. These receptors were obtained from a human donor in a cohort sampled during active COVID-19. Both conserved end residues are trimmed from each CDR3. Fields, in order: V gene, CDR3 protein.

>TRBV10-3
AISERGWGQPQH
>TRBV5-6
ASSLANQGVYTEAF
>TRBV19
ASSIQGARHNEQF
>TRBV12-3/TRBV12-4
ASSTGGAYEQY
>TRBV6-2/TRBV6-3
ASSHGREKPKNTEAF
>TRBV6-5
ASTPGTDSGNTIY
>TRBV7-6
ASSQSGRKTQY
>TRBV5-1
ASSLILAGTYEQY
>TRBV28
ASSLIEGGQPQH
>TRBV19
ASSIGGTSLF
>TRBV28
ASRTGNTGELF
>TRBV9
ASGGLAGGRVADTQY
>TRBV7-3
ASSLERDTEAF
>TRBV7-9
ASSLRGSTDTQY
>TRBV18
ASSPGGQYTEAF
>TRBV27
ASSLGTEGGNQPQH
>TRBV6-2/TRBV6-3
ASSYSIGQDNSYEQY
>TRBV4-3
ASSQDWGGAYGYT
>TRBV5-4
ASSRQGKTEAF
>TRBV25-1
ASSEGTANEKLF
>TRBV6-2/TRBV6-3
ASSYRMPSLAGEQF
>TRBV19
ASSIGGSWSTDTQY
>TRBV10-3
AIRTTRQGGYEQY
>TRBV28
ASRPGSFNEKLF
>TRBV3-1/TRBV3-2
ASSQAASGSYEQY
>TRBV5-1
ASSSLTGAGTGELF
>TRBV2
ASRGRWANVLT
>TRBV10-3
AISGDRGLGNSPLH
>TRBV28
ASSGSRGVGYT
>TRBV29-1
SVEGTTGSFTEAF
>TRBV18
ASSPARDTEAF
>TRBV7-8
ASSAPTELNEKLF
>TRBV7-9
ASSFSGKGQPQH
>TRBV28
ASSGGWPQH